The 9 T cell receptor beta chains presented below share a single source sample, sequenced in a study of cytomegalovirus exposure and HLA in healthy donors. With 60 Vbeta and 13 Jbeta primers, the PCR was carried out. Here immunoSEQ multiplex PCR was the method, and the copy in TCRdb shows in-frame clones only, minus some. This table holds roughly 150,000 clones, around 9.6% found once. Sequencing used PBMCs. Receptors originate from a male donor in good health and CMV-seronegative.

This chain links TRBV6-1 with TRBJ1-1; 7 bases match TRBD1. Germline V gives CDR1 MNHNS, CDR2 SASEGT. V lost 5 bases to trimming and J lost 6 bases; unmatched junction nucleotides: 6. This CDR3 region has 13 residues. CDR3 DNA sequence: TGTGCCAGCAGTCCAGACAGGGCCGCTGAAGCTTTCTTT. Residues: CASSPDRAAEAFF.

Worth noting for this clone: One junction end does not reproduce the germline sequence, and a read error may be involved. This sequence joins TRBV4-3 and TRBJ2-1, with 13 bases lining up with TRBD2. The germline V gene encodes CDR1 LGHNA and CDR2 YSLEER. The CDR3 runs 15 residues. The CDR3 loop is CASSHDRTSGGYSVF. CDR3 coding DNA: TGCGCCAGCAGCCACGATAGGACTAGCGGGGGCTACTCCGTCTTC.

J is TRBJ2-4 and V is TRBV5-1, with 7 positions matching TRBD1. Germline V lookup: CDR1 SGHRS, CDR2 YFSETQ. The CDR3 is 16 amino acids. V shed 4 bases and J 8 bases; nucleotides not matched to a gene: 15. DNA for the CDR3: TGCGCCAGCAGCCTGACAGGGTTCGATGCCTACGACATTCAGTACTTC. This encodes CASSLTGFDAYDIQYF.

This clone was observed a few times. DNA of the CDR3: TGTGCCAGCAGTGTAGGACAGCTCTCCTATAATTCACCCCTCCACTTT. Its translation is CASSVGQLSYNSPLHF. V and J are TRBV2 and TRBJ1-6; D perhaps matches TRBD1 (6 bases). CDR3 size: 16 residues. Per germline, CDR1 SNHLY and CDR2 FYNNEI. V was shortened by 4 bases and J by 0 bases, with 10 bases between the two germline ends.

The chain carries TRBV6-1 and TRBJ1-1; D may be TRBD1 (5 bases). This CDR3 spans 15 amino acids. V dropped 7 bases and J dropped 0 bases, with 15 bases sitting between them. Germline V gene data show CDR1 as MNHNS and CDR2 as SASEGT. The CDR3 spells CASNSGTAMNTEAFF. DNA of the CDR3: TGTGCCAGCAATAGCGGGACCGCTATGAACACTGAAGCTTTCTTT.

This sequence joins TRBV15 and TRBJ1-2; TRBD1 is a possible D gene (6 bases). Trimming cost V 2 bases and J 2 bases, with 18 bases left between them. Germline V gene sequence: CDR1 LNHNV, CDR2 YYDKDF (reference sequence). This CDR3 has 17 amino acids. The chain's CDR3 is CATSRQILGQYNYGYTF. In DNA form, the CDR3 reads TGTGCCACCAGCAGACAAATATTAGGACAGTACAACTATGGCTACACCTTC.

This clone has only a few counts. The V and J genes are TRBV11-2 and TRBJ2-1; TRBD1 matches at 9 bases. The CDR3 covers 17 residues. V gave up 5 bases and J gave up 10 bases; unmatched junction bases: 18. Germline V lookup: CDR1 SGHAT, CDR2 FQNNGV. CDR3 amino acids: CASSPRPGQGTPQEQFF. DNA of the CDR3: TGTGCCAGCAGCCCTCGTCCGGGACAGGGTACCCCCCAGGAGCAGTTCTTC.

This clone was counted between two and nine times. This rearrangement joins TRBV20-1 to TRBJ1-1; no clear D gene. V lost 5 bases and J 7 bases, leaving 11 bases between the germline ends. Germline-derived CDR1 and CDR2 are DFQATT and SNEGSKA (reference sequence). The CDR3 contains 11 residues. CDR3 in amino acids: CSAGRDFEAFF. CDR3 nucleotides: TGCAGTGCTGGCCGGGATTTTGAAGCTTTCTTT.

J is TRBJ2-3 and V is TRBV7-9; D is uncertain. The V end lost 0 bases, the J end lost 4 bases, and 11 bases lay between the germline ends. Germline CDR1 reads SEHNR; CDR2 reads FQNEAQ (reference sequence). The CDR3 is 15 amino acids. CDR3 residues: CASSLAYGDPDTQYF. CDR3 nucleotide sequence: TGTGCCAGCAGCTTAGCGTATGGAGACCCAGATACGCAGTATTTT.